This T cell receptor (beta chain) was documented in a study of blood T cell repertoires in COVID-19. Background on the study: The samples span acute and convalescent COVID-19 from the United States, Italy and Spain. Sources were T cells, B-cell-depleted T cells, or PBMCs; the material itself was cDNA or gDNA.

As processed by the authors: Reference gene primer amplification in the assay estimated nucleated cell counts. Only in-frame clones appear in the TCRdb table, and some are missing; sequencing was by immunoSEQ multiplex PCR. The V and J calls and clone size are taken from that table; D and trimming were inferred from the DNA. The data contain hundreds of thousands of clones, approximately 89% of them singletons. The CDR3 sequence is 14 residues long. J gave up 2 bases and V 5 bases, and 4 bases lay outside the gene matches. Germline V CDR1 and CDR2: MNHEY, SVGEGT. The source is a woman in her forties or fifties who had recovered from COVID-19. V gene TRBV6-2 or TRBV6-3 combines with J gene TRBJ1-1; TRBD1 agrees at 8 bases. The sample consisted of peripheral blood. In DNA, the CDR3 is TGTGCCAGCAGTACACAGGGGGGCAACACTGAAGCTTTCTTT. Its translation is CASSTQGGNTEAFF.